Listed here are 27 T cell receptor beta chains from one sample, sequenced in a study of post-analysis software for immune sequencing data (dated by TCRdb to between 2014 and 2017). Results and caveats for the whole study, not just this receptor: Significantly higher frequencies in patients than in controls were found for roughly 5 TRBV segments, including TRBV5-6, TRBV5-1 and TRBV20-1.

Library prep was done by PCR. Sequenced using an Illumina HiSeq 2500. To reduce PCR and sequencing biases, unique molecular identifiers were incorporated into the TCR beta cDNA libraries. TCRdb reprocessed the public reads (quality trimming at Q25 with fastp, clone calling with MiXCR) and kept in-frame beta chains. Records with the same CDR3 protein are collapsed into one entry carrying the most frequent genes and DNA. Counted in this sample were hundreds of thousands of distinct CDR3 sequences; 53% of them appeared once. The biggest ten clones account for around 4.5% of the sample. These receptors lack a known antigen. The specimen sequenced was blood. These receptors originate from a girl aged 5 to 17 with multiple sclerosis.

Only one count was recorded for this clonotype. The genes are TRBV7-9 and TRBJ2-7; 9 bases fit TRBD1. CDR1 and CDR2 from the germline V gene are SEHNR and FQNEAQ (reference sequence). The CDR3 sequence is 16 residues long. V dropped 2 bases and J dropped 3; count of bases not matched to a gene: 8. In DNA form, the CDR3 reads TGTGCCAGCAGCTTACTTGACAGGGGGGGAAGCTACGAGCAGTACTTC. Its protein is CASSLLDRGGSYEQYF.

The chain carries TRBV5-1 and TRBJ1-2; D gene ambiguous. Germline V gene data show CDR1 as SGHRS and CDR2 as YFSETQ. The CDR3 extends over 13 amino acids. V gave up 4 bases and J gave up 8 bases, with 15 bases separating them. In DNA form, the CDR3 reads TGCGCCAGCAGCCCGGGTTTTGGAGGGGGCTACACCTTC. The encoded protein is CASSPGFGGGYTF.

This sequence joins TRBV15 and TRBJ2-5, with 16 bases aligning to TRBD2. This CDR3 region has 20 residues. In germline, CDR1 is LNHNV, CDR2 YYDKDF (reference sequence). V dropped 2 bases and J dropped 4; count of bases not matched to a gene: 13. Here the CDR3 reads CATSRPLTGTSGRAPETQYF. CDR3 DNA sequence: TGTGCCACCAGCAGACCCCTAACCGGGACTAGCGGGAGGGCCCCAGAGACCCAGTACTTC.

With respect to this clonotype: At one end, the junction sequence differs from germline, possibly due to a read error. The rearrangement uses TRBV12-3 or TRBV12-4 and TRBJ1-1; a possible D gene is TRBD1 (5 bases). CDR3 length: 14 residues. CDR3 loop: CTSSSFGGNTEAFF. The CDR3 DNA reads TGTACCAGCAGTTCTTTCGGGGGGAACACTGAAGCTTTCTTT.

This clonotype was seen a few times. V and J are TRBV20-1 and TRBJ2-7; TRBD2 aligns across 9 bases. The CDR3 runs to 16 residues. Germline V gene data show CDR1 as DFQATT and CDR2 as SNEGSKA (reference sequence). V shed 1 base, J shed 2 bases, and the junction held 9 bases outside the gene matches. CDR3 bases: TGCAGTGCTAGAGGTACCCTAGCGGGACAAACCTACGAGCAGTACTTC. Its protein product is CSARGTLAGQTYEQYF.

The genes are TRBV29-1 and TRBJ1-1; 10 bases match TRBD1. The V and J ends lost 4 bases and 0 bases, in that order; junction bases with no gene match: 11. Per the germline V gene, CDR1 is SQVTM and CDR2 is ANQGSEA. The CDR3 is made up of 17 amino acids. The CDR3 coding sequence is TGCAGCGTTGGGGGGGGGACAGGGGCTTTAATGAACACTGAAGCTTTCTTT. Translating it yields CSVGGGTGALMNTEAFF.

This clonotype was observed a few times. The V call is TRBV29-1, the J call TRBJ1-1; the match to TRBD1 covers 7 bases. Trimming cost V 3 bases and J 4 bases; bases outside gene matches: 2. CDR3 length equals 12 residues. CDR1 is SQVTM, CDR2 ANQGSEA, per germline. The CDR3 spells CSVEAGGTEAFF. In DNA form, the CDR3 reads TGCAGCGTTGAGGCAGGGGGCACTGAAGCTTTCTTT.

V usage is TRBV4-2 and J usage is TRBJ1-1; a possible D gene is TRBD1 (5 bases). V was cut by 0 bases and J by 1 base, with 12 bases left in between. The CDR3 runs to 16 residues. Looked up from germline, CDR1 is LGHNA and CDR2 is YNFKEQ. The CDR3 region is CASSQDQGDGNTEAFF. The CDR3, as DNA: TGTGCCAGCAGCCAAGATCAAGGGGACGGGAACACTGAAGCTTTCTTT.

This clonotype was recorded a few times. The chain carries TRBV20-1 and TRBJ2-7, with a tentative D call TRBD1 (6 bases). The CDR3 totals 15 residues. The germline V gene has CDR1 DFQATT and CDR2 SNEGSKA (reference sequence). V was clipped by 0 bases and J by 2 bases, with 14 bases between them. CDR3 amino acids: CSARDGQGPTYEQYF. The CDR3 DNA follows: TGCAGTGCTAGAGATGGGCAGGGGCCCACCTACGAGCAGTACTTC.

The chain recombines TRBV6-6 with TRBJ2-1; TRBD2 might be the D (5 bases). In germline, CDR1 is MNHNY, CDR2 SVGAGI (reference sequence). CDR3 length: 13 amino acids. Trimming pared 10 bases from V and 6 bases from J, leaving 16 bases between. The DNA of the CDR3 is TGTGCCATCTTAGCGTCCGCTCCCAATGAGCAGTTCTTC. Its translation: CAILASAPNEQFF.

The rearrangement links TRBV25-1 to TRBJ1-1, with D uncertain. The CDR3 runs 14 residues. V was trimmed by 1 base and J by 1 base, leaving 7 bases between them. CDR1 and CDR2 (germline): MGHDK, SYGVNS. The CDR3 protein is CASSEWAGNTEAFF. CDR3 nucleotide sequence: TGTGCCAGCAGTGAATGGGCAGGGAACACTGAAGCTTTCTTT.

This sequence joins TRBV6-1 and TRBJ1-1; no reliable D call. The CDR3 is 14 residues long. Trimming removed 6 bases at V and 0 bases at J, with 11 bases between. The germline gives CDR1 MNHNS, CDR2 SASEGT. CDR3 sequence: CASRQVVMNTEAFF. CDR3 in DNA: TGTGCCAGCAGACAAGTGGTAATGAACACTGAAGCTTTCTTT.

The gene calls are TRBV29-1 and TRBJ1-1, with D unresolved. The V and J ends lost 7 bases and 0 bases respectively, with 12 bases between them. This CDR3 comprises 13 residues. CDR1 SQVTM and CDR2 ANQGSEA come from the germline V gene. The CDR3 sequence: CSAAPLVNTEAFF. As DNA, the CDR3 is TGCAGCGCCGCCCCCCTAGTGAACACTGAAGCTTTCTTT.

V usage is TRBV7-9 and J usage is TRBJ1-2, with D unclear. V lost 8 bases to trimming and J lost 4 bases, with 11 bases between them. CDR1 SEHNR and CDR2 FQNEAQ come from the germline V gene (reference sequence). The CDR3 length is 12 residues. The CDR3 sequence: CASSWESYGYTF. DNA for the CDR3: TGTGCCAGCTCTTGGGAGTCCTATGGCTACACCTTC.

This clonotype was found a few times. V gene TRBV20-1 combines with J gene TRBJ2-5; 11 bases match TRBD2. Gene TRBJ2-7 matches the end of the DNA better, so the J call may be wrong. CDR1 is DFQATT, CDR2 SNEGSKA, per germline (reference sequence). This CDR3 region has 16 residues. The CDR3 protein is CSARAPRGTSGDEQYF. DNA of the CDR3: TGCAGTGCTAGAGCCCCCCGCGGGACTAGCGGAGACGAGCAGTACTTC.

The gene calls are TRBV29-1 and TRBJ1-4; tentative D call: TRBD1 (6 bases). CDR3 size: 11 residues. Trimming shortened V by 7 bases and J by 10 bases, and 13 bases separated the two germline ends. Looked up from germline, CDR1 is SQVTM and CDR2 is ANQGSEA. The CDR3 sequence: CSGELQGKLFF. The CDR3, as DNA: TGCAGCGGAGAATTACAGGGAAAACTGTTTTTT. Complete variable domain (other parts from reference TRBV29-1 and TRBJ1-4): SAVISQKPSRDICQRGTSLTIQCQVDSQVTMMFWYRQQPGQSLTLIATANQGSEATYESGFVIDKFPISRPNLTFSTLTVSNMSPEDSSIYLCSGELQGKLFFGSGTQLSVL.

The V gene is TRBV7-9, the J gene TRBJ1-6; D not certain. This CDR3 contains 15 residues. Trimming cost V 3 bases and J 7 bases, with 13 bases left between them. Germline CDR1 and CDR2: SEHNR and FQNEAQ (reference sequence). This chain's CDR3 is CASSFTTGWNSPLHF. The DNA of the CDR3 is TGTGCCAGCAGCTTTACGACGGGATGGAATTCACCCCTCCACTTT.

This clonotype was seen more than once but under ten times. The V call is TRBV6-5, the J call TRBJ1-2; D not resolved. V was cut by 1 base and J by 0 bases, with 12 bases left in between. From germline, CDR1 is MNHEY and CDR2 SVGAGI. The CDR3 is 16 amino acids. The CDR3 nucleotides are TGTGCCAGCAGTTACTTGATTGGCACGCCTAACTATGGCTACACCTTC. Residues: CASSYLIGTPNYGYTF.

The chain recombines TRBV5-5 with TRBJ2-1; D ambiguous. The CDR3 is made up of 16 amino acids. Between the trimmed V and J ends, which lost 5 bases and 3 bases, there was a span of 18 bases. Looked up from germline, CDR1 is SGHKS and CDR2 is YYEKEE (reference sequence). In DNA, the CDR3 is TGTGCCAGCAGGGATCCCCCGGAAGGCAGCTACAATGAGCAGTTCTTC. Amino acids: CASRDPPEGSYNEQFF.

This clonotype has a handful of counts. This chain uses TRBV6-5 with TRBJ1-2, with D tentatively TRBD1 (6 bases). In germline, CDR1 is MNHEY, CDR2 SVGAGI. V lost 5 bases to trimming and J lost 3 bases, with 10 bases between them. This CDR3 has 13 amino acids. The DNA for the CDR3 is TGTGCCAGCAGTCCTTACAGGGACTATGGCTACACCTTC. It codes for CASSPYRDYGYTF.

The chain couples TRBV7-6 to TRBJ2-2; 9 bases align to TRBD2. CDR3 length: 16 residues. V dropped 4 bases and J dropped 3; count of bases not matched to a gene: 6. The germline CDR1 and CDR2 sequences are SGHVS and FNYEAQ. The CDR3 protein is CASSWIIAGDTGELFF. The CDR3 nucleotides read TGTGCCAGCAGCTGGATTATAGCGGGGGACACCGGGGAGCTGTTTTTT. Using reference TRBV7-6 and TRBJ2-2 for the parts outside the CDR3, the full variable domain is GAGVSQSPRYKVTKRGQDVALRCDPISGHVSLYWYRQALGQGPEFLTYFNYEAQQDKSGLPNDRFSAERPEGSISTLTIQRTEQRDSAMYRCASSWIIAGDTGELFFGEGSRLTVL.

V is TRBV5-5 and J is TRBJ1-5; D gene ambiguous. The CDR3 contains 15 residues. Trimming took 4 bases from V and 4 from J, leaving 15 bases between them. Looked up from germline, CDR1 is SGHKS and CDR2 is YYEKEE (reference sequence). The CDR3 sequence is CASSRGWLPNQPQHF. As DNA, the CDR3 is TGTGCCAGCAGCAGAGGCTGGCTTCCTAATCAGCCCCAGCATTTT.

The chain carries TRBV9 and TRBJ2-7; a weak D match, TRBD2 (5 bases). The J call could be wrong; TRBJ2-5 is a better fit for the DNA end. CDR3 size: 14 residues. Germline assignment: CDR1 SGDLS and CDR2 YYNGEE. The CDR3 here is CASSLRGPGETQYF. For the CDR3, the DNA is TGTGCCAGCAGCCTCCGAGGGCCTGGGGAGACCCAGTACTTC.

A single count supports this clonotype. The V gene is TRBV13, the J gene TRBJ2-1, with TRBD2 matching over 11 bases. This CDR3 has 17 residues. Germline lookup yields CDR1 PRHDT and CDR2 FYEKMQ (reference sequence). V was clipped by 7 bases and J by 7 bases; unmatched bases: 15. The CDR3 coding sequence is TGTGCCAGCACCCCCAATGGAGTAGCGGGAGGGGTTAATGAGCAGTTCTTC. It codes for CASTPNGVAGGVNEQFF. Variable domain in full (rest from reference TRBV13 and TRBJ2-1): AAGVIQSPRHLIKEKRETATLKCYPIPRHDTVYWYQQGPGQDPQFLISFYEKMQSDKGSIPDRFSAQQFSDYHSELNMSSLELGDSALYFCASTPNGVAGGVNEQFFGPGTRLTVL.

This clonotype occurred a few times. The rearrangement joins TRBV7-3 to TRBJ2-1, with 10 bases fitting TRBD2. This CDR3 has 16 amino acids. The junction had 9 bases not matched to a gene; V was cut back by 6 bases and J by 4 bases. The germline V gene encodes CDR1 SGHTA and CDR2 FQGTGA. The CDR3 DNA follows: TGTGCCAGCAGTCCGACTGGACTAGCGGAATACAATGAGCAGTTCTTC. Translation: CASSPTGLAEYNEQFF.

This rearrangement joins TRBV5-1 to TRBJ2-3; D gene ambiguous. Germline assignment: CDR1 SGHRS and CDR2 YFSETQ. The ends were cut back, 4 bases at V and 1 base at J, with 19 bases in the middle. The CDR3 consists of 17 residues. The CDR3 region is CASSPDLPQHGTDTQYF. As DNA, the CDR3 is TGCGCCAGCAGCCCAGACTTACCCCAACACGGCACAGATACGCAGTATTTT.

The CDR3 reads CSVGAASTEAFF. The CDR3 DNA sequence: TGCAGCGTTGGGGCAGCATCCACTGAAGCTTTCTTT. This rearrangement joins TRBV29-1 to TRBJ1-1; D gene ambiguous. This CDR3 is built from 12 residues. Trimming pared 4 bases from V and 4 bases from J, leaving 10 bases between. Germline CDR1 reads SQVTM; CDR2 reads ANQGSEA.